These T cell receptor beta chains were read from a single sample in a study of control samples from healthy donors and cancer patients. Profiling relied on immunoSEQ multiplex PCR, and the TCRdb table lists in-frame clones only, not all of them. The sample lists 150,000 to 200,000 clones; approximately 94% were seen once. The sequencing input was blood. These receptors all stem from a woman between 40 and 50 years old in good health. The conserved cysteine and the conserved F or W are not part of the CDR3 here. The size of a clone is reported for some rows only, either as once, few or many, or as a class for expanded clones.

-	TRBJ1-2	TRBV6-5	ASSYGGYNYGYT
-	TRBJ1-1	TRBV6-5	ASCSGTMNTEAF
-	TRBJ1-1	TRBV9	ASSPGATSLEAF
-	TRBJ1-2	TRBV7-2	ASSLGTTTNYGYT
once	TRBJ2-4	TRBV7-9	ASSLLGGSGKNIQY
-	TRBJ1-2	TRBV5-6	ASSGVRGAHYGYT
-	TRBJ1-6	TRBV7-2	ASSLAGQGSPLH
-	TRBJ2-7	TRBV6-2/TRBV6-3	ASSWGLAEY
-	TRBJ2-1	TRBV5-1	ASSLDSGNEQF
-	TRBJ1-6	TRBV7-2	ASSSGAQGNSPLH
-	TRBJ1-1	TRBV5-1	ASSVLPGRNTEAF
-	TRBJ1-3	TRBV11-3	ASSYRTGAGNTIY
-	TRBJ1-1	TRBV6-1	ASSEVWGRMATEAF
-	TRBJ2-2	TRBV9	ASSVDWTAPGELF
-	TRBJ1-5	TRBV29-1	SVEQGPNQPQH
-	TRBJ1-4	TRBV7-2	ASSLEGRPGEKLF
once	TRBJ2-7	TRBV4-3	ASSQVWRDRAYEQY
-	TRBJ1-2	TRBV27	ASSPLSGTIDGYT
-	TRBJ1-1	TRBV4-3	ASSQMGGAVRTF
-	TRBJ2-3	TRBV5-1	ASSWGQGVDTQY
-	TRBJ2-5	TRBV9	ASSAQGYQETQY
-	TRBJ2-3	TRBV9	ASSVGDTSDTQY
-	TRBJ1-2	TRBV7-8	ASSLVGAGRTGNYGYT
once	TRBJ2-1	TRBV7-7	ASSLSGDNEQF
-	TRBJ1-5	TRBV6-6	ASTRQRTTQPQH
-	TRBJ2-1	TRBV30	AWSGSGSSYNEQF
-	TRBJ1-2	TRBV6-1	ASSEAWRAEGYT
-	TRBJ1-2	TRBV4-1	ASSQDGQFYGYT
-	TRBJ2-2	TRBV5-1	ASSPIQGDTGELF
-	TRBJ1-4	TRBV12-3/TRBV12-4	ASSLLGEKLF
-	TRBJ2-5	TRBV18	ASSLEGETQY
-	TRBJ2-5	TRBV5-8	ASSHVRGRQETQY
-	TRBJ1-3	TRBV6-5	ASSSGYSGNTIY
-	TRBJ1-6	TRBV10-3	AITDRDGSPLH
-	TRBJ1-3	TRBV29-1	SVGTVSGNTIY
-	TRBJ2-1	TRBV10-2	ASGGSGEQF
-	TRBJ1-2	TRBV5-6	ASSSDPRVTGYT
-	TRBJ1-1	TRBV5-1	ASSLVGQGVQNTEAF
-	TRBJ1-6	TRBV14	ASSHPHRGYSPLH
-	TRBJ1-2	TRBV7-9	ASSLDGTGGSYGYT
-	TRBJ1-1	TRBV19	ASSTSGTGSSEFRNTEAF
-	TRBJ2-3	TRBV5-1	ASSLATGEWSDTQY
few	TRBJ2-1	TRBV5-4	ASSSGLAGNNEQF
-	TRBJ2-1	TRBV5-1	ASSFTGGAQLPPPYNEQF